One and the same sample provided the 14 T cell receptor beta chains below, sequenced in a study of shared clonotypes between healthy human individuals. Profiled with immunoSEQ multiplex PCR; TCRdb holds only in-frame clones, not every one. The data hold about 590,000 clones, with 95% to 96% observed a single time. Terminally differentiated effector memory CD45RA+ cells were left out of the naive CD8 fraction, which was CD45RO-negative and positively selected for CCR7. The specimen sequenced was naive CD8+ T cells sorted from blood. The origin of the receptors is a woman in her thirties in good health.

The gene calls are TRBV4-1 and TRBJ2-2, with a tentative D call TRBD2 (5 bases). Germline CDR1 MGHRA, CDR2 YSYEKL. The V gene lost 7 bases and the J gene lost 4 bases, with 10 bases spanning the gap. CDR3 length equals 13 residues. DNA of the CDR3: TGCGCCAGCATGGGGAGTAGCACCGGGGAGCTGTTTTTT. Protein product: CASMGSSTGELFF.

The chain links TRBV13 to TRBJ2-1; D is undetermined. Germline lookup yields CDR1 PRHDT and CDR2 FYEKMQ (reference sequence). V dropped 5 bases and J dropped 10 bases, with 9 bases sitting between them. The CDR3 loop spans 11 amino acids. CDR3 residues: CASSHDWEQFF. The CDR3 DNA reads as TGTGCCAGCAGCCATGACTGGGAGCAGTTCTTC.

The chain employs TRBV27 and TRBJ2-3; TRBD1 aligns across 7 bases. The CDR3 runs to 15 residues. The germline V gene has CDR1 MNHEY and CDR2 SMNVEV (reference sequence). The V and J ends lost 6 bases and 5 bases, in that order; junction bases with no gene match: 11. CDR3 in amino acids: CASRVFWGQKDTQYF. The CDR3 nucleotides are TGTGCCAGCAGGGTCTTTTGGGGACAGAAAGATACGCAGTATTTT.

The chain has TRBV5-4 and TRBJ2-7, with D perhaps matching TRBD2 (5 bases). V shed 5 bases and J shed 5 bases, with 14 bases lying between them. This CDR3 spans 13 amino acids. Germline V lookup: CDR1 SGHNT, CDR2 YYREEE (reference sequence). This chain's CDR3 is CASRGGLRDEQYF. The CDR3 DNA is TGTGCCAGCAGGGGCGGGCTCCGGGACGAGCAGTACTTC.

The chain employs TRBV7-9 and TRBJ2-7, with TRBD2 identical over 10 bases. V was clipped by 1 base and J by 3 bases; unmatched bases: 6. Per germline, CDR1 SEHNR and CDR2 FQNEAQ (reference sequence). The CDR3 has 16 amino acids. The CDR3 coding sequence is TGTGCCAGCAGCTTAGATCTGTCTAGCGGGAGCTACGAGCAGTACTTC. This codes for CASSLDLSSGSYEQYF.

V and J are TRBV5-6 and TRBJ1-1; D ambiguous. The ends were cut back, 2 bases at V and 2 bases at J, with 16 bases in the middle. Germline CDR1 and CDR2: SGHDT and YYEEEE. The CDR3 covers 16 residues. This chain's CDR3 is CASSFRVWQLNTEAFF. The DNA of the CDR3 is TGTGCCAGCAGCTTTAGGGTTTGGCAATTAAACACTGAAGCTTTCTTT.

The chain uses TRBV30 and TRBJ2-1; TRBD2 agrees at 10 bases. CDR3 size: 14 residues. Germline trimming cut 3 bases from V and 8 bases from J; bases unmatched to any gene: 7. Germline-derived CDR1 and CDR2 are GTSNPN and SVGIG (reference sequence). The CDR3 DNA sequence: TGTGCCTGGAGCCAATCTAGCGGGAGTGATGAGCAGTTCTTC. This translates into CAWSQSSGSDEQFF.

The rearrangement links TRBV27 to TRBJ2-3; no reliable D call. In germline, CDR1 is MNHEY, CDR2 SMNVEV (reference sequence). The V end was cut by 3 bases, the J end by 4 bases, with 14 bases between. The CDR3 covers 15 residues. CDR3 DNA: TGTGCCAGCAGTTTCACAATCCTCACGGCAGATACGCAGTATTTT. Amino acid sequence: CASSFTILTADTQYF.

This clone appeared a single time. The chain couples TRBV2 to TRBJ1-5; 10 bases are a match to TRBD1. CDR3 length equals 15 residues. The V gene's germline CDR1 is SNHLY and CDR2 FYNNEI. Unmatched junction bases numbered 3, after V lost 1 base and J lost 6 bases. The CDR3 region is CASSEGTGGSQPQHF. The CDR3 DNA follows: TGTGCCAGCAGTGAAGGGACAGGGGGATCTCAGCCCCAGCATTTT.

The CDR3 nucleotides read TGTGCCAGTAGTATAGTTGGGGACAGGTTCGGCTCTGAAGCTTTCTTT. It specifies CASSIVGDRFGSEAFF. This rearrangement joins TRBV19 to TRBJ1-1; 8 nucleotides line up with TRBD1. The CDR3 contains 16 residues. CDR1 is LNHDA and CDR2 is SQIVND in the germline V gene (reference sequence). After removal of 1 base from V and 6 bases from J, the junction contained 10 bases not matched to a gene. The full variable domain, rest sourced from reference TRBV19 and TRBJ1-1, is DGGITQSPKYLFRKEGQNVTLSCEQNLNHDAMYWYRQDPGQGLRLIYYSQIVNDFQKGDIAEGYSVSREKKESFPLTVTSAQKNPTAFYLCASSIVGDRFGSEAFFGQGTRLTVV.

The chain is built from TRBV5-6 and TRBJ2-5; D uncertain. Germline assignment: CDR1 SGHDT and CDR2 YYEEEE. V dropped 2 bases and J dropped 5 bases, with 10 bases sitting between them. This CDR3 has 13 amino acids. Here the CDR3 reads CASSFKERETQYF. CDR3 bases: TGTGCCAGCAGCTTTAAGGAAAGGGAGACCCAGTACTTC. Based on the CDR3 plus reference TRBV5-6 and TRBJ2-5, the full variable domain is DAGVTQSPTHLIKTRGQQVTLRCSPKSGHDTVSWYQQALGQGPQFIFQYYEEEERQRGNFPDRFSGHQFPNYSSELNVNALLLGDSALYLCASSFKERETQYFGPGTRLLVL.

The chain has TRBV5-5 and TRBJ2-7; D is unresolved. V was trimmed by 1 base and J by 6 bases, leaving 8 bases between them. CDR1 is SGHKS, CDR2 YYEKEE, per germline (reference sequence). This CDR3 contains 12 residues. The chain's CDR3 is CASSLMESEQYF. For the CDR3, the DNA is TGTGCCAGCAGCTTGATGGAGAGCGAGCAGTACTTC. The whole variable domain, remainder taken from reference TRBV5-5 and TRBJ2-7, is DAGVTQSPTHLIKTRGQQVTLRCSPISGHKSVSWYQQVLGQGPQFIFQYYEKEERGRGNFPDRFSARQFPNYSSELNVNALLLGDSALYLCASSLMESEQYFGPGTRLTVT.

This clone has just one count. V is TRBV9 and J is TRBJ2-2; tentative D call: TRBD2 (5 bases). V lost 3 bases and J lost 6, with 18 bases in between. Germline assignment: CDR1 SGDLS and CDR2 YYNGEE. The CDR3 is 16 residues long. In DNA form, the CDR3 reads TGTGCCAGCAGCGCCCGTTGGACTCGATCGGCCGGGGAGCTGTTTTTT. Its protein product is CASSARWTRSAGELFF.

The chain couples TRBV6-6 to TRBJ2-7; 7 bases map to TRBD2. CDR3 length: 14 amino acids. V trimming: 6 bases; J trimming: 0 bases; junction bases outside the gene matches: 5. Germline lookup yields CDR1 MNHNY and CDR2 SVGAGI (reference sequence). This CDR3 reads CASSGLGSSYEQYF. In DNA form, the CDR3 reads TGTGCCAGCAGCGGACTAGGGAGCTCCTACGAGCAGTACTTC.